This is a list of T cell receptor beta chains from one sample in a study of blood T cell repertoires in COVID-19. Produced via immunoSEQ multiplex PCR; TCRdb's table is partial and in-frame only. The sample has roughly 130,000 clones; around 83% are singletons. The sequencing sample was made of peripheral blood. These receptors all stem from a man under 40 with COVID-19, enrolled during active disease. The CDR3 runs from the conserved cysteine through the conserved F or W. The D gene is left open where the match is weak. Size is omitted from some rows. Given values are once, few, many or a class for expanded clones.

j_call,v_call,d_call,cdr3_length,clone_size,cdr3_aa,cdr3_nt
TRBJ1-5,TRBV7-2,.,15,.,CASSFGPGSNQPQHF,.
TRBJ1-2,TRBV10-3,.,14,.,CAIGGVSGREGYTF,TGTGCCATCGGAGGAGTATCCGGCCGAGAGGGCTACACCTTC
TRBJ2-1,TRBV6-5,.,15,.,CASSLLGTTHNEQFF,TGTGCCAGCAGTTTACTAGGTACGACCCACAATGAGCAGTTCTTC
TRBJ1-1,TRBV27,.,14,.,CASSLTRVNTEAFF,TGTGCCAGCAGTTTAACCAGGGTTAACACTGAAGCTTTCTTT
TRBJ1-2,TRBV4-1,.,13,.,CASSRDQQGPATF,TGCGCCAGCAGCCGCGACCAACAGGGTCCAGCCACCTTC
TRBJ2-3,TRBV4-1,TRBD2,17,.,CASSQGDSGRAGDTQYF,TGCGCCAGCAGCCAGGGGGATAGCGGGAGAGCCGGAGATACGCAGTATTTT
TRBJ2-1,TRBV10-3,TRBD2,14,.,CAISGLAGNNEQFF,TGTGCCATCAGCGGACTAGCGGGAAACAATGAGCAGTTCTTC
TRBJ1-5,TRBV4-1,.,15,.,CASSQDGGGDQPQHF,TGCGCCAGCAGCCAAGATGGGGGGGGCGATCAGCCCCAGCATTTT
TRBJ2-1,TRBV4-3,TRBD1,16,.,CASSQTPGQGGNEQFF,TGCGCCAGCAGCCAAACTCCGGGACAGGGGGGCAATGAGCAGTTCTTC
TRBJ2-1,TRBV11-3,.,12,.,CASSLRGYEQFF,TGTGCCAGCAGCTTGAGGGGGTATGAGCAGTTCTTC
TRBJ2-1,TRBV12-3/TRBV12-4,TRBD2,12,.,CASSLTGGEQFF,TGTGCCAGCAGTTTAACGGGGGGTGAGCAGTTCTTC
TRBJ1-1,TRBV6-5,TRBD1,15,once,CASAGGKTGALEAFF,TGTGCCAGTGCGGGGGGGAAGACAGGGGCGCTTGAAGCTTTCTTT
TRBJ2-5,TRBV6-2/TRBV6-3,TRBD2,16,.,CASSYFGGRAGETQYF,TGTGCCAGCAGTTACTTCGGCGGGAGGGCCGGAGAGACCCAGTACTTC
TRBJ1-1,TRBV12-3/TRBV12-4,TRBD1,13,.,CASSLDRGTEAFF,TGTGCCAGCAGTCTAGACAGGGGGACTGAAGCTTTCTTT
TRBJ2-7,TRBV7-2,.,13,.,CASSLGRSYEQYF,TGTGCCAGCAGTCTCGGCCGGAGCTACGAGCAGTACTTC
TRBJ1-3,TRBV7-2,.,14,.,CASSLGRTQNTIYF,TGTGCCAGCAGCTTAGGAAGGACACAGAACACCATATATTTT
TRBJ2-7,TRBV6-5,.,13,.,CASSWEQGGEQYF,TGTGCCAGCTCCTGGGAACAGGGCGGCGAGCAGTACTTC